The source of this T cell receptor (beta chain) is a study of naive and memory T cell subsets. CDR1 and CDR2 (germline): LGHDT, YNNKEL (reference sequence). The CDR3 is 13 residues long. V was cut by 4 bases and J by 3 bases, with 9 bases left in between. Study-wide points: Naive repertoires, especially CD8, held a few larger clonotypes, possibly memory cells re-expressing CD45RA. Diversity fell and Gini index rose from naive through CM, EM, EMRA. A clonotype means one alpha or beta sequence, not an alpha/beta pair. Naive and memory repertoire findings lacked a ground truth for validation.

Four subsets defined by CD45RA and CD27 were sorted after CD3, CD4, CD8 and live/dead staining. The beta constant-region primer was an equimolar mix of two oligonucleotides covering TRBC1 and TRBC2. Nested alpha and beta constant-region primers with the SP2 primer drove four PCR rounds on ligated cDNA. One entry per CDR3 protein results from TCRdb running MiXCR on the UMI-ligation and nested PCR reads. Counted here are roughly 100,000 distinct CDR3 sequences, roughly 15% occurring once; the ten biggest clones make up approximately 2.6%. This clonotype has just a few counts. The antigen is not known. Sequences were obtained from naive CD8+ T cells from blood. The chain employs TRBV3-1 and TRBJ1-1, with D perhaps TRBD1 (6 bases). This receptor was taken from a human donor in good health. The DNA of the CDR3 is TGTGCCAGCAGCCGGACAGTTTACACTGAAGCTTTCTTT. This gives the protein CASSRTVYTEAFF.